The clone carrying this T cell receptor beta chain was counted many times. Its matching antigen is unknown. Trimming removed 9 bases from V and 2 bases from J; junction bases left unmatched: 9. Germline V CDR1 and CDR2: LNHDA, SQIVND (reference sequence). The CDR3 spans 14 residues. This sample was included in a study of T cells in Graves' hyperthyroidism and ophthalmopathy. Broader study findings: The model identified upcoming ophthalmopathy a median approximately six months ahead of onset.

Amplification targeted TCR beta CDR3 regions from RNA transcripts. When the TCR CDR3 underwent first-round RT-PCR, the HTBI primer set was used. One entry per CDR3 protein, called by TCRdb with MiXCR from the multiplex PCR reads. The table lists approximately 640,000 distinct CDR3 sequences, about 16% of them singletons. Lactation, pregnancy, other autoimmune disease or uncontrolled infection led to exclusion of patients. Diagnostic decisions used clinical symptoms, serum thyroxine and TRAb, thyroid ultrasound and orbital computed tomography. This TCR was sampled from a young woman with Graves' hyperthyroidism. Sequencing input: blood. The rearrangement joins TRBV19 to TRBJ2-7; 8 bases line up with TRBD1. This chain's CDR3 is CASSIGTGAYEQYF. CDR3 sequence (DNA): TGTGCCAGCAGCATCGGGACAGGAGCCTACGAGCAGTACTTC.